These 16 T cell receptor beta chains came from one sample sequenced in a study of blood T cell repertoires in COVID-19. Sequencing was performed with immunoSEQ multiplex PCR; in TCRdb, only in-frame clones are kept and a portion is missing. The data show about 210,000 clones, with about four fifths seen just once and approximately 8% held by the top ten. Specimen: peripheral blood. The receptors originated from a woman aged 50 to 60 with active or convalescent COVID-19.

The gene calls are TRBV7-8 and TRBJ1-3; D possibly corresponds to TRBD1 (5 bases). Germline-derived CDR1 and CDR2 are SGHVS and FQNEAQ. The CDR3 has 17 residues. The V end lost 0 bases, the J end lost 4 bases, and 16 bases lay between the germline ends. The CDR3 coding sequence is TGTGCCAGCAGCTTAGCCGGACACTCTTTGGGGGGAAACACCATATATTTT. It codes for CASSLAGHSLGGNTIYF.

V and J are TRBV5-4 and TRBJ1-4; D not certain. Germline V gene data show CDR1 as SGHNT and CDR2 as YYREEE (reference sequence). The CDR3 length is 15 residues. The ends were cut back, 3 bases at V and 1 base at J, with 10 bases in the middle. In DNA, the CDR3 is TGTGCCAGCAGCTCCCCAGGTGGAACTAATGAAAAACTGTTTTTT. It specifies CASSSPGGTNEKLFF.

The chain employs TRBV24-1 and TRBJ1-5; D uncertain. Between the trimmed V and J ends, which lost 3 bases and 6 bases, there was a span of 8 bases. CDR1 KGHDR and CDR2 SFDVKD come from the germline V gene. This CDR3 contains 13 residues. CDR3 protein: CATSDRGSQPQHF. The CDR3 coding sequence is TGTGCCACCAGTGATCGGGGTAGTCAGCCCCAGCATTTT.

The genes are TRBV5-8 and TRBJ1-1; maybe TRBD1 (5 bases). The CDR3 contains 11 residues. V lost 4 bases to trimming and J lost 10 bases, with 11 bases between them. Germline CDR1 and CDR2: SGHTS and YDEGEE. The CDR3 is CASSGAPRAFF. The CDR3 DNA reads as TGTGCCAGCAGCGGGGCCCCTAGAGCTTTCTTT. Combining the CDR3 with reference TRBV5-8 and TRBJ1-1 gives the whole variable domain EAGVTQSPTHLIKTRGQQATLRCSPISGHTSVYWYQQALGLGLQFLLWYDEGEERNRGNFPPRFSGRQFPNYSSELNVNALELEDSALYLCASSGAPRAFFGQGTRLTVV.

In this sample, this clone turned up once. V gene TRBV5-1 combines with J gene TRBJ1-1, with TRBD1 as a possible D gene (5 bases). Germline values: CDR1 SGHRS, CDR2 YFSETQ. Trimming left V 0 bases short and J 5 bases short, with 20 bases between. CDR3 length equals 17 residues. CDR3 sequence (DNA): TGCGCCAGCAGCTTGGCCCCTGGGGCCTCACCGCTGACTGAAGCTTTCTTT. Encoded protein: CASSLAPGASPLTEAFF.

The chain combines TRBV9 with TRBJ1-1; 8 positions agree with TRBD1. This CDR3 is 14 amino acids long. V dropped 1 base and J dropped 3; count of bases not matched to a gene: 2. Germline CDR1 reads SGDLS; CDR2 reads YYNGEE. The CDR3 DNA reads as TGTGCCAGCAGCGTAACGGACAGGGACACTGAAGCTTTCTTT. This sequence encodes CASSVTDRDTEAFF.

The rearrangement joins TRBV28 to TRBJ1-4, with D perhaps TRBD1 (5 bases). CDR3 size: 14 residues. The V end was cut by 6 bases, the J end by 0 bases, with 8 bases between. In germline, CDR1 is MDHEN, CDR2 SYDVKM. For the CDR3, the DNA is TGTGCCAGCAGCTGGACATCAACTAATGAAAAACTGTTTTTT. Residues: CASSWTSTNEKLFF.

The genes are TRBV6-6 and TRBJ1-6, with D unclear. The CDR3 covers 17 residues. Germline assignment: CDR1 MNHNY and CDR2 SVGAGI (reference sequence). V lost 5 bases and J lost 7, with 21 bases in between. The CDR3 reads CASSLRPKTALNSPLHF. DNA for the CDR3: TGTGCCAGCAGTCTCCGTCCCAAAACAGCCCTCAATTCACCCCTCCACTTT.

The chain joins TRBV10-3 to TRBJ2-3; no clear D gene. Per the germline V gene, CDR1 is ENHRY and CDR2 is SYGVKD. V lost 3 bases and J lost 1, with 8 bases in between. The CDR3 has 14 residues. The CDR3 bases are TGTGCCATCAGTGACTTCTCGGGCACAGATACGCAGTATTTT. Translation: CAISDFSGTDTQYF.

The chain recombines TRBV9 with TRBJ2-7; TRBD2 is a possible D gene (6 bases). Looked up from germline, CDR1 is SGDLS and CDR2 is YYNGEE. CDR3 length equals 14 residues. Trimming shortened V by 2 bases and J by 0 bases, and 9 bases separated the two germline ends. CDR3 coding DNA: TGTGCCAGCAGCGTGGGGGGAAGCTCCTACGAGCAGTACTTC. Protein: CASSVGGSSYEQYF.

The V call is TRBV7-9, the J call TRBJ2-7; 7 bases fit TRBD2. The CDR3 spans 14 residues. Germline assignment: CDR1 SEHNR and CDR2 FQNEAQ (reference sequence). V lost 3 bases to trimming and J lost 7 bases; unmatched junction nucleotides: 9. CDR3 sequence (DNA): TGTGCCAGCAGCTTTCCCGCGGGAGCCGAAGAGCAGTACTTC. Translating gives CASSFPAGAEEQYF.

The rearrangement uses TRBV11-2 and TRBJ1-6; 8 bases agree with TRBD1. The CDR3 length is 16 residues. The V segment lost 4 bases and the J segment 5 bases; nucleotides outside the gene matches: 7. CDR1 and CDR2 (germline): SGHAT, FQNNGV. CDR3 coding DNA: TGTGCCAGCAGCTCTGACAGGGGAGAGAATAATTCACCCCTCCACTTT. It codes for CASSSDRGENNSPLHF.

The chain carries TRBV29-1 and TRBJ1-1; 10 nucleotides match TRBD1. The CDR3 consists of 11 residues. Germline CDR1 SQVTM, CDR2 ANQGSEA. The CDR3 protein is CTGQGGTEAFF. CDR3 DNA: TGCACCGGACAGGGGGGCACTGAAGCTTTCTTT.

The table lists this clone with a count of one. This sequence joins TRBV7-6 and TRBJ1-1; D unresolved. The CDR3 totals 14 residues. Looked up from germline, CDR1 is SGHVS and CDR2 is FNYEAQ. V was pared by 5 bases and J by 5 bases, with 15 bases between. For the CDR3, the DNA is TGTGCCAGCAGCCAGATATTAAGCGGGACTGAAGCTTTCTTT. It encodes CASSQILSGTEAFF.

The gene calls are TRBV2 and TRBJ1-4; TRBD1 agrees at 7 bases. Looked up from germline, CDR1 is SNHLY and CDR2 is FYNNEI. The CDR3 totals 17 residues. The J segment lost 2 bases and the V segment lost 2 bases, leaving 8 bases of the junction unmatched. The CDR3 DNA is TGTGCCAGCAGTGAATGGGTGACAGGGAACACTAATGAAAAACTGTTTTTT. Translation gives CASSEWVTGNTNEKLFF.

This chain joins TRBV7-9 and TRBJ1-1, with 9 bases fitting TRBD1. CDR1 and CDR2 (germline): SEHNR, FQNEAQ (reference sequence). V dropped 3 bases and J dropped 11; count of bases not matched to a gene: 4. This CDR3 region has 12 residues. Written as DNA, the CDR3 is TGTGCCAGCAGCTTGGGACAGGGTAAGGCTTTCTTT. This codes for CASSLGQGKAFF.